The entry below gives a single TCR beta chain sequence along with its context. The treatment: about 20 received Ad26.COV2.S at low or high dose, single or two shots; several received placebo; per-sample allocation not given. At day 63 after the first vaccine or placebo injection, samples were drawn. This specimen comes from a study of Ad26.COV2.S vaccination and SARS-CoV-2 variants. Produced via immunoSEQ multiplex PCR; TCRdb's table is partial and in-frame only. The repertoire holds 350,000 to 600,000 clones, with roughly nine tenths as singletons. The TCR comes from a person between 18 and 65 years old who received the Ad26.COV2.S COVID-19 vaccine or a placebo. The sample here was peripheral blood, taken in a trial of Ad26.COV2.S vaccine versus placebo.

The CDR3: CASSQAGGTYEQYF. The DNA for the CDR3 is TGTGCCAGCTCACAAGCGGGGGGTACCTACGAGCAGTACTTC. V usage is TRBV18 and J usage is TRBJ2-7, with 9 bases identical to TRBD2. This CDR3 region has 14 residues. Germline CDR1 reads KGHSH; CDR2 reads LQKENI. With V trimmed by 4 bases and J by 2 bases, 3 bases remained unmatched.